This T cell receptor beta chain was captured by sequencing in a study of blood T cell repertoires in COVID-19. Trimming removed 3 bases from V and 13 bases from J, with 13 bases in between. The CDR3 runs 12 residues. Profiling relied on immunoSEQ multiplex PCR, and the TCRdb table lists in-frame clones only, not all of them. The table has around 170,000 clones, approximately 88% seen once; the top ten hold 4% to 5%. This TCR was sampled from a woman aged 25-40 years with acute or convalescent COVID-19. Sample: peripheral blood. The chain links TRBV12-3 or TRBV12-4 to TRBJ2-1; weak D call: TRBD2 (5 bases). The CDR3 DNA follows: TGTGCCAGCAGTTTGAGGGCCACCCTCCAGTTCTTC. It specifies CASSLRATLQFF.